These 5 T cell receptor beta chains were sequenced from one sample in a study of cytomegalovirus exposure and HLA in healthy donors. The PCR was carried out with 60 Vbeta primers and 13 Jbeta primers. Repertoires were generated with immunoSEQ multiplex PCR, while TCRdb's copy carries only in-frame clones and drops some. The sample has some 110,000 clones, around 66% seen once. Sequenced input: PBMCs. Every receptor here comes from a man aged 18 to 30 in good health and CMV-seronegative.

The sample holds a few counts of this clone. The rearrangement joins TRBV9 to TRBJ1-1; no reliable D call. The length of the CDR3 is 13 residues. The germline gives CDR1 SGDLS, CDR2 YYNGEE. Trimming removed 0 bases at V and 3 bases at J, with 6 bases between. In DNA form, the CDR3 reads TGTGCCAGCAGCGTAGGAGGGTACACTGAAGCTTTCTTT. It encodes CASSVGGYTEAFF.

The rearrangement uses TRBV29-1 and TRBJ2-7, with 9 bases fitting TRBD2. With 4 bases clipped from V and 6 bases from J, the junction kept 13 bases outside the gene matches. CDR1 SQVTM and CDR2 ANQGSEA come from the germline V gene. The length of the CDR3 is 15 residues. The CDR3 nucleotides read TGCAGCGTTGGAGCTAGCGGGACCTATAACGGCGAGCAGTACTTC. Its protein product is CSVGASGTYNGEQYF.

The chain couples TRBV18 to TRBJ1-1; a weak D match, TRBD1 (6 bases). V lost 1 base and J lost 4, with 19 bases in between. CDR1 and CDR2 from the germline V gene are KGHSH and LQKENI. This CDR3 region has 17 residues. CDR3 nucleotide sequence: TGTGCCAGCTCACCACGGCAGGGGTTGTTAGGGGGCACTGAAGCTTTCTTT. Its protein is CASSPRQGLLGGTEAFF.

The CDR3: CASSLAALAGAETQYF. The CDR3 coding sequence is TGTGCCAGCAGCTTAGCCGCACTAGCGGGAGCGGAGACCCAGTACTTC. The rearrangement uses TRBV13 and TRBJ2-5; TRBD2 matches at 11 bases. Germline trimming cut 1 base from V and 5 bases from J; bases unmatched to any gene: 6. Germline V gene sequence: CDR1 PRHDT, CDR2 FYEKMQ (reference sequence). The CDR3 runs to 16 residues.

The chain combines TRBV7-9 with TRBJ1-1; maybe TRBD1 (6 bases). This CDR3 region has 16 residues. Germline CDR1 and CDR2: SEHNR and FQNEAQ (reference sequence). V was cut by 5 bases and J by 4 bases, with 20 bases left in between. The CDR3 coding sequence is TGTGCCAGCAGCCACCACGGGCAGGGGCCCTTCACTGAAGCTTTCTTT. Amino acids: CASSHHGQGPFTEAFF.